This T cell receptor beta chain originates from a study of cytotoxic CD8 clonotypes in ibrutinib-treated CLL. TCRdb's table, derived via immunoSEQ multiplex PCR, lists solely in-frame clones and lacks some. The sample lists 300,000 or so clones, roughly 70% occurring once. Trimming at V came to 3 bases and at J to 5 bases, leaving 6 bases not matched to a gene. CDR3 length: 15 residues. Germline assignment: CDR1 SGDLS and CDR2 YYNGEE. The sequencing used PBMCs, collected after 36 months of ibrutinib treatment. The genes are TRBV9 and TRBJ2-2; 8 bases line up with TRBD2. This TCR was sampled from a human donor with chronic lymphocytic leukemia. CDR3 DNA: TGTGCCAGCAGCGGAGGAGCGGGAGTAACCGGGGAGCTGTTTTTT. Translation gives CASSGGAGVTGELFF.